The clone carrying this T cell receptor beta chain was counted once. This CDR3 contains 11 residues. CDR1 is MDHEN and CDR2 is SYDVKM in the germline V gene. V shed 7 bases and J shed 3 bases, with 7 bases lying between them. The sample comes from a study of cytomegalovirus exposure and HLA in healthy donors. In the PCR, 60 Vbeta and 13 Jbeta primers were used. Measured with immunoSEQ multiplex PCR; TCRdb has only the in-frame clones, and not every one. The sample records about 200,000 clones, around 80% being singletons. Sequencing used PBMCs. The chain has TRBV28 and TRBJ2-7; TRBD1 might be the D (5 bases). The sequence came from a man aged 18 to 29 in good health and CMV-seronegative. This CDR3 is CASTQGYEQYF. The CDR3 nucleotides read TGTGCCAGCACGCAGGGCTACGAGCAGTACTTC.